This T cell receptor (beta chain) was sequenced in a study of cytomegalovirus exposure and HLA in healthy donors (dated by TCRdb to the late 2010s). Notes on the research overall: In an earlier analysis of several hundred of the donors, roughly 300 Gb of sequence data and 90 million to 130 million unique TCR beta sequences from approximately 180 million T cells were reported. An early release that covered some 640 HLA-typed donors contained about 300 gigabases of sequencing data and tens of millions of unique TCR sequences. Of the roughly 400 genotyped donors, roughly 85% fell in the genetic ancestry cluster associated with self-reported Caucasian donors. The study was designed to test whether signatures of past pathogen exposure could be identified by cataloging public T cell receptors. The study profiled the T cell repertoires of around 700 subjects by immunosequencing and related them to cytomegalovirus serostatus. Along with the approximately 700-subject first cohort, a separate validation cohort of around 120 different subjects was used. To predict cytomegalovirus infection status, the study brought together high-throughput TCR immunosequencing, statistical association of individual TCRs with disease status, and machine learning. In a later analysis, previously published TCR beta repertoires from about 640 donors were re-analyzed and high-resolution HLA genotyping was added so that TCR occurrence patterns could be studied. Rather than drawing on any new phenotypic data, the later analysis identified candidate immune exposures from TCR beta sequences and the way those sequences occurred across donors. An earlier analysis of about 600 of the donors used high-throughput TCR beta sequencing to judge whether each TCR beta V gene segment behaved as functional or pseudogenic. Alongside the repertoire data, information on donor age, sex, ethnicity and CMV serostatus was compiled. Genome-wide SNP genotypes for about 65% of the roughly 670 donors were used in a later genetic analysis, which treated that subset as a discovery cohort. All discovery cohort repertoires had been generated using a single sequencing platform. HLA typing included class I and class II loci at four-digit resolution. Typing coverage varied by locus: roughly 620-640 donors for A, B, C, DRB1 and DQB1; roughly 560 for DQA1; about 590 for DPA1; approximately 490 for DPB1. Five DR-DQ haplotypes were handled as single units for association and clustering, since linkage in the cohort was strong. Among a few hundred genotyped donors of the cohort, an average of roughly 240,000 unique TCR beta nucleotide sequences were sequenced per donor, roughly 20% of them non-productive. The paper as a whole reports these results and caveats: In a later genetic analysis, fewer N-insertions in productive TCRs were reported among donors in an Asian-associated ancestry cluster than the roughly 700-donor mean. Several of the top co-occurrence clusters appeared to be linked to parvovirus B19, influenza, CMV and Epstein-Barr virus, according to a later analysis. Strong co-occurrence of HLA alleles, especially DR and DQ, made assigning TCR associations to individual alleles difficult. Because counts were too low, roughly 18 rarely observed V segments, including chromosome 9 orphons, were left out of the earlier analysis of a few hundred of the donors. Immune exposure information for the cohort was limited to CMV serostatus. A total of fewer than 200 TCR beta chains were listed by the study as associated with cytomegalovirus. HLA typing was unavailable for some donors at each locus, so association tests used only the typed subset. A cluster of highly shared sequence variants was judged likely to represent a technical artifact of the sequencing pipeline. Some IMGT-functional V segments, including TRBV6-2 and TRBV6-3, could not be told apart with the 87-base-pair reads, so those segments were excluded. A few of the identified cytomegalovirus-associated TCR beta chains were confirmed in vitro to be specific for cytomegalovirus antigens. According to the authors, the approach could potentially be generalized to other disease states and immunological phenotypes. Specific HLA alleles were associated with roughly 16,000 TCR beta sequences at a false discovery rate of 0.05 in a later analysis. According to a later analysis, most CMV-associated TCR beta chains appeared to be HLA-restricted, and the HLA associations seemed to be driven largely by CMV exposure. In a later analysis, the rate of TCR association differed among HLA loci, with DRB1 alleles having the most associated TCRs and HLA-C alleles having the fewest. Correlated functional status among segregating V segments might be attributable to linkage disequilibrium, but an unknown experimental factor could not be ruled out. Most TCR sequences were observed very rarely across donors, whereas some public TCRs were present in many individuals. Sequencing depth was assumed to be roughly uniform across donors in the presence/absence analyses, though that assumption may not hold. V-gene and J-gene trimming of TCR beta chains was associated with a missense DCLRE1C variant in a later genetic analysis, and the association was replicated in an independent cohort. A later analysis found that HLA-associated TCR beta chains were more clonally expanded and had lower generation probabilities than equally common non-associated chains. The cohort was sequenced for TCR beta chains only, and without alpha or paired-chain data the features that could be detected were limited. In an earlier analysis of approximately 590 of the donors, most TCR beta V segments were observed in productive rearrangements about 87% or about 30% of the time, broadly matching IMGT annotations. A further reported finding was that TCR beta sequences accurately predicted the HLA-A and HLA-B alleles for most subjects in the first cohort. In both the original and validation cohorts, the classifier was reported to diagnose cytomegalovirus status with high specificity and sensitivity.

The cohort consisted of 666 healthy bone marrow donors. All cohort members were sampled while nominally healthy, although unrecorded immune exposures were likely present. The donor was CMV seronegative and belonged to the group of around 350 seronegative cohort members. Every donor gave a peripheral blood sample, and the peripheral blood mononuclear cells from that sample were used for TCR beta sequencing. The Qiagen DNeasy Blood Extraction Kit was used to extract genomic DNA from the blood cell samples. In regard to this clone: The specificity of this receptor is unknown. No clone much larger than this one lies a single base away; base qualities are absent.

The CDR3 starts with the cysteine, ends with the phenylalanine, and has 20 residues. Here the CDR3 DNA is all that survives: 60 bases in frame from base 1. The germline V gene encodes CDR1 SGHNT and CDR2 YENEEA. Ends trimmed: V by 0 bases, J by 3 bases; bases unmatched to a gene: 15. Receptors were amplified or captured by the immunoSEQ multiplex PCR assay. A mixture of 60 forward primers for TCR Vbeta segments and 13 reverse primers for TCR Jbeta segments was used in the multiplex PCR. A multiplex PCR assay on genomic DNA amplified the CDR3 region of rearranged TCR beta genes. Amplified TCR beta libraries were sequenced as 87-base-pair reads on the Illumina HiSeq System. On the study's bioinformatics: In a later analysis, 77 million or so unique TCR beta chains were counted across the 500 to 700 repertoires, and roughly 11 million of these chains were shared by at least two donors. Raw reads were error-corrected and collapsed into unique sequences by a nearest-neighbor algorithm in which closely related sequences were merged to remove PCR and sequencing errors. V, D and J gene segments were assigned by aligning CDR3 sequences to IMGT reference sequences. For a sequence to be retained, a match of at least six nucleotides was required to both a V gene segment and a J gene segment. A rearrangement was called productive if the CDR3 had no stop codons and remained in frame with V and J, and every other rearrangement was called non-productive. CDR3 was defined according to IMGT convention as the region running from the second conserved V-encoded cysteine to the conserved J-encoded phenylalanine. The earlier analysis of 500 to 650 of the donors excluded any sequence lacking an unambiguous match to a single V gene segment. An earlier analysis of 587 of the donors called V segments functional above 56.7% productive rearrangements and segregating when the between-donor standard deviation exceeded 5%. To diagnose cytomegalovirus status from the catalog of TCR beta chain sequences, a statistical classification framework was built. A later analysis assigned V and J genes by comparing TCR nucleotide sequences with IMGT/GENE-DB human TR gene sequences. The TCRdist pipeline was used in a later analysis to assign CDR3 sequences and most-parsimonious VDJ recombination scenarios. In a later analysis, each TCR beta chain was defined by its CDR3 amino acid sequence together with its V-gene family, and reads lacking a unique V-gene family were excluded. To address suspected cross-contamination and a sequencing artifact, a later analysis removed under 600 highly shared, low-generation-probability nucleotide sequences. A later analysis calculated a clonal expansion index for each public chain from normalized within-repertoire ranks of inferred template counts. In a later analysis, generation probabilities were computed with a VDJ recombination model fitted to out-of-frame rearrangements, and the resulting probabilities were checked against IGoR. Hypergeometric tests were used in a later analysis to score TCR-TCR, TCR-HLA and TCR-CMV co-occurrence, with a repertoire-size bias correction applied to the TCR pairs. A later analysis estimated false discovery rates by permuting HLA or CMV assignments 20 times. In a later analysis, co-occurring TCRs were grouped using DBSCAN, with TCRdist sequence similarity added in when clustering inside HLA-allele-positive subsets. Repertoires with fewer than 30,000 or more than 120,000 public chains were left out of co-occurrence clustering, as were five repertoires with anomalous nucleotide sharing. TCRdb took over this immuneACCESS table, retaining in-frame rearrangements with V and J assigned. Such tables are incomplete; in checked studies, under half of the missing clones stem from an unresolved V gene, and the remainder is unexplained. Clonal size and the V and J genes are those of that table, whereas D and trimming came from the DNA. The sample table holds some 85,000 clones, of which roughly three quarters were seen once. Together, the top ten hold roughly 3.7% of the sample.

The V gene is TRBV11-3 and the J gene is TRBJ2-1; 9 central nucleotides agree with TRBD2. Material for sequencing was PBMCs. The receptor comes from a man aged 25 to 45 in good health and CMV-seronegative. The DNA is as follows: TGTGCCAGCAGCTTAGATCAGGGGGGTAGCGGGAGTAGCGGCTACAATGAGCAGTTCTTC. This gives the protein CASSLDQGGSGSSGYNEQFF.